This T cell receptor (beta chain) was obtained from a study of T cell responses to AZD1222 COVID-19 vaccine. Findings and caveats of the study: Repertoires were obtained only post-peak T cell response. Spike-specific TCR repertoires showed rising breadth and depth after two AZD1222 doses.

This clone was recorded a few times. Its target is not known. Whether given at about 4 or about 12 weeks, second doses were pooled. The V gene lost 4 bases and the J gene lost 6 bases, with 13 bases spanning the gap. Germline CDR1 reads GTSNPN; CDR2 reads SVGIG (reference sequence). The CDR3 spans 13 residues. TCRdb keeps only in-frame clones here, not all; method: immunoSEQ multiplex PCR. The sample yields about 75,000 clones, around 90% seen once. The sample in question was peripheral blood, obtained 28 days after the second AZD1222 dose. The chain employs TRBV30 and TRBJ2-1, with D maybe TRBD2 (5 bases). The receptor was isolated from an adult who received the AZD1222 COVID-19 vaccine. This chain's CDR3 is CAWIRDGVNEQFF. Written as DNA, the CDR3 is TGTGCCTGGATTCGTGACGGGGTCAATGAGCAGTTCTTC.